The T cell receptor beta chain described here comes from a study of human T cells and chemical hapten exposure. About the research overall: TCR yield per sample varied, mainly due to pooled library volumes. Study-level results: Since the donors had alopecia, their immune response may not be the same as that of healthy people. Relative to controls, expanded TCRs formed significantly more large CDR3 similarity clusters.

This clonotype was detected a few times. Its target is not known. As for time point: pre-sensitization, week 0. Treatment of the sample: therapeutic diphenylcyclopropenone sensitization with weekly scalp DPC. The library tagged individual cDNA molecules with unique molecular identifiers. TCRdb reprocessed the RACE reads via MiXCR and lists one record per CDR3 protein. Altogether 350,000 to 450,000 distinct CDR3 sequences are present, 5.1% being singletons, with the ten largest covering 2.5% to 3%. CDR3 length: 15 residues. The junction had 12 bases not matched to a gene; V was cut back by 4 bases and J by 11 bases. Germline loops: CDR1 KGHDR, CDR2 SFDVKD.

The receptor was derived from a woman in her forties or fifties with alopecia areata. Some clones in this sample may be carry-over from other donors' samples. This chain links TRBV24-1 with TRBJ2-2, with 7 bases lining up with TRBD1. The sample here was whole blood, taken in connection with sensitization to the hapten diphenylcyclopropenone (DPC). The CDR3 protein is CATSDSGQPLTELFF. The CDR3 nucleotides are TGTGCCACCAGTGACTCGGGACAGCCCCTGACCGAGCTGTTTTTT.